These 9 T cell receptor beta chains came from one sample sequenced in a study of T cells in tuberculosis (dated by TCRdb to between 2018 and 2020). Reading the label with the study, this specimen's time point is: new active TB diagnosis, blood taken before or within 7 days of starting treatment. The method behind the library was the immunoSEQ multiplex PCR assay. In TCRdb, the immuneACCESS table is reduced to in-frame sequences with V and J assigned. These tables do not hold every clone; where another copy was compared, an unresolved V gene accounts for under half, and the others remain unexplained. For this sample the table gives tens of thousands of clones, of which 85% to 95% were detected only once. The top ten clones comprise nearly 2.5% of the sample. The sequencing used PBMCs, collected at tuberculosis diagnosis. Receptors originate from an adult with tuberculosis.

The chain is built from TRBV5-4 and TRBJ2-3; TRBD2 matches at 8 bases. The CDR3 is made up of 15 amino acids. Germline V gene sequence: CDR1 SGHNT, CDR2 YYREEE (reference sequence). V shed 6 bases, J shed 3 bases, and the junction held 9 bases outside the gene matches. The CDR3 DNA reads as TGTGCCAGCACCTCGGGGGGGCTGGGTACAGATACGCAGTATTTT. Translated, it gives CASTSGGLGTDTQYF.

V gene TRBV27 combines with J gene TRBJ1-1; TRBD1 is a possible D gene (6 bases). This CDR3 is built from 14 residues. Looked up from germline, CDR1 is MNHEY and CDR2 is SMNVEV (reference sequence). The V end lost 7 bases, the J end lost 2 bases, and 14 bases lay between the germline ends. CDR3: CASNPDRENTEAFF. Written as DNA, the CDR3 is TGTGCCAGCAATCCGGACAGAGAAAACACTGAAGCTTTCTTT.

The V and J genes are TRBV6-6 and TRBJ1-2; TRBD1 agrees at 7 bases. Germline trimming cut 6 bases from V and 6 bases from J; bases unmatched to any gene: 4. This CDR3 comprises 12 residues. Per germline, CDR1 MNHNY and CDR2 SVGAGI (reference sequence). For the CDR3, the DNA is TGTGCCAGCAGCCCCAGGGGGGATGGCTACACCTTC. Protein product: CASSPRGDGYTF.

This clone is labeled medium-sized. The chain uses TRBV6-1 and TRBJ2-6; weak D call: TRBD2 (6 bases). V was cut by 11 bases and J by 0 bases, with 14 bases left in between. Germline-derived CDR1 and CDR2 are MNHNS and SASEGT. The CDR3 contains 15 residues. The CDR3 DNA reads TGTGCCGTCGGACGGGGGATCTCTGGGGCCAACGTCCTGACTTTC. Its protein is CAVGRGISGANVLTF.

V usage is TRBV5-4 and J usage is TRBJ1-3; no clear D. The V end was cut by 4 bases, the J end by 7 bases, with 6 bases between. CDR3 length equals 11 residues. Germline V gene data show CDR1 as SGHNT and CDR2 as YYREEE (reference sequence). As DNA, the CDR3 is TGTGCCAGCAGCGGAGGGAACACCATATATTTT. Protein product: CASSGGNTIYF.

This clone was found once. The chain employs TRBV6-1 and TRBJ2-7; weak D call: TRBD1 (6 bases). CDR3 length: 13 residues. With 2 bases removed from V and 4 bases from J, the gap between germline ends came to 9 bases. Germline V lookup: CDR1 MNHNS, CDR2 SASEGT. The CDR3 loop reads CASSETGKYEQYV. DNA of the CDR3: TGTGCCAGCAGTGAAACAGGGAAATACGAGCAGTACGTC.

This chain links TRBV6-6 with TRBJ2-7, with D maybe TRBD1 (7 bases). The CDR3 extends over 16 amino acids. Germline V CDR1 and CDR2: MNHNY, SVGAGI (reference sequence). Deletions cut 2 bases from V and 3 bases from J, with 17 bases between. This CDR3 is CASSYPRQGGNYEQYF. The CDR3 coding sequence is TGTGCCAGCAGTTACCCAAGACAGGGAGGCAACTACGAGCAGTACTTC.

The gene calls are TRBV7-8 and TRBJ1-4; 8 bases are a match to TRBD1. V lost 5 bases to trimming and J lost 15 bases; unmatched junction nucleotides: 11. Germline V gene sequence: CDR1 SGHVS, CDR2 FQNEAQ. The CDR3 is made up of 13 amino acids. The DNA of the CDR3 is TGTGCCAGCAGCCCGAGTACAGGGGGTCGGGTGTTTTTT. It codes for CASSPSTGGRVFF.

The J gene is TRBJ1-3, the V gene TRBV2, with TRBD1 identical over 8 bases. The germline V gene encodes CDR1 SNHLY and CDR2 FYNNEI. J lost 3 bases, V lost 6 bases, and 7 bases had no gene match. CDR3 length equals 15 residues. CDR3 DNA: TGTGCCAGCAGCGGACAGGGACTGGGTGGAAACACCATATATTTT. Its translation: CASSGQGLGGNTIYF.